In this sample, the clone carrying this T cell receptor (beta chain) turned up many times. Its antigen is unidentified. This record belongs to a study of identical twins. CDR3 length: 15 residues. V lost 4 bases, J lost 0 bases, and 11 bases lay in between. CDR1 and CDR2 (germline): SGHDN, FVKESK. Notes on the study in general: Sharing of beta out-of-frame sequences by twins showed a weaker excess. Insertions ran lower in abundant cord blood beta clonotypes, though not in memory repertoires. The conclusions drew on cross-sectional statistical analysis instead of tracking the same donors.

Unique molecular identifiers were in the cDNA, with template-switch universal primer binding. MiXCR was run by TCRdb on the 5' RACE reads, yielding one entry per CDR3 protein. The sample holds around 250,000 distinct CDR3 sequences, 6.5% to 9.5% seen once. This same sample was also taken into another study, of yellow fever vaccine responses in identical twins.

The TCR originated in a woman aged 18-29 years in good health. V gene TRBV14 combines with J gene TRBJ2-3, with D possibly matching TRBD1 (5 bases). Sequencing was performed on CD8+ T cells sorted from blood. The CDR3 DNA follows: TGTGCCAGCAGCCCCACAGGATCCAGCACAGATACGCAGTATTTT. It translates to CASSPTGSSTDTQYF.